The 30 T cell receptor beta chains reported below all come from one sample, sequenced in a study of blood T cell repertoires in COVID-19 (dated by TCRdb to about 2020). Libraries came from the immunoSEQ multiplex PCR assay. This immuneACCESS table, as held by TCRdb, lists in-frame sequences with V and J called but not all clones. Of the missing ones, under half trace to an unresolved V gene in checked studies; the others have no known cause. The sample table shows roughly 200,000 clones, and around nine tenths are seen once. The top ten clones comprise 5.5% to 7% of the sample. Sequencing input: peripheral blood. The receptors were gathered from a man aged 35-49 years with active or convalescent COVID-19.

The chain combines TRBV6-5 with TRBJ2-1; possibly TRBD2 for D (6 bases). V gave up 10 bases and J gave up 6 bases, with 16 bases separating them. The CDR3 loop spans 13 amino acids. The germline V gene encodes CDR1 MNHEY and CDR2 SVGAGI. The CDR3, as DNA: TGTGCCACCTATTCGGGAGCCCCCAATGAGCAGTTCTTC. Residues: CATYSGAPNEQFF.

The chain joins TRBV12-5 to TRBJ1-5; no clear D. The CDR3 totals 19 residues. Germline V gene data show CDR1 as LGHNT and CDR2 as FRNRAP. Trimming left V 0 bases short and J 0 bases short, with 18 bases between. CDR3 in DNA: TGTGCTAGTGGTTTGGTACCTTACGCCACGGACTATAGCAATCAGCCCCAGCATTTT. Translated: CASGLVPYATDYSNQPQHF.

Here the CDR3 reads CASSYSYPVTTYEQYF. CDR3 nucleotides: TGTGCCAGCAGTTACTCGTATCCAGTAACAACCTACGAGCAGTACTTC. This sequence joins TRBV6-5 and TRBJ2-7; D not certain. Germline V gene sequence: CDR1 MNHEY, CDR2 SVGAGI. CDR3 length equals 16 residues. Trimming cost V 0 bases and J 2 bases, with 14 bases left between them.

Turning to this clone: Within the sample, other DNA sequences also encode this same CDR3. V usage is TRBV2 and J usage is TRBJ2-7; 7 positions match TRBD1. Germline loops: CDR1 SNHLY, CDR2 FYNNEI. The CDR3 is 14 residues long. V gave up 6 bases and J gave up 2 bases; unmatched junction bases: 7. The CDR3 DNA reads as TGTGCCAGCAGCGCCGGGACAGCCACCTACGAGCAGTACTTC. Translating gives CASSAGTATYEQYF.

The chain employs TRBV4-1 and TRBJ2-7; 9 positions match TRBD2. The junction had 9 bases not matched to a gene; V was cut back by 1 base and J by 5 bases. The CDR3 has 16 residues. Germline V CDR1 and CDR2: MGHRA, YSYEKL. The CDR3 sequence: CASSQVSGSLVNEQYF. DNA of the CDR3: TGCGCCAGCAGCCAAGTTAGCGGGAGTCTAGTAAACGAGCAGTACTTC.

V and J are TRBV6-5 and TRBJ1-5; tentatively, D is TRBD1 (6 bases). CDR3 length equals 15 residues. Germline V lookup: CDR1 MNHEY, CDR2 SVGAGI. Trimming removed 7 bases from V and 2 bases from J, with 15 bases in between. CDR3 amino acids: CASTDRTLGNQPQHF. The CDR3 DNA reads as TGTGCCAGCACCGACAGGACCTTAGGCAATCAGCCCCAGCATTTT.

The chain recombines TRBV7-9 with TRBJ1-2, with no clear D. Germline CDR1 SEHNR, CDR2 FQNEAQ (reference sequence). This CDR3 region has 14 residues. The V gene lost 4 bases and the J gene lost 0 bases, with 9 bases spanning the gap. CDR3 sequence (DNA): TGTGCCAGCAGCTCTAGAGCAGCTAACTATGGCTACACCTTC. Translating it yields CASSSRAANYGYTF.

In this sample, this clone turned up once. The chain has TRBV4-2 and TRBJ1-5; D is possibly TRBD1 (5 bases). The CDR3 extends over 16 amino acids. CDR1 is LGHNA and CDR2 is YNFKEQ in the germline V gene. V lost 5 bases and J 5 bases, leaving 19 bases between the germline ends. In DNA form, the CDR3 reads TGTGCCAGCAGCAAAACCGGGCTGCGGGGGGATCAGCCCCAGCATTTT. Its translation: CASSKTGLRGDQPQHF.

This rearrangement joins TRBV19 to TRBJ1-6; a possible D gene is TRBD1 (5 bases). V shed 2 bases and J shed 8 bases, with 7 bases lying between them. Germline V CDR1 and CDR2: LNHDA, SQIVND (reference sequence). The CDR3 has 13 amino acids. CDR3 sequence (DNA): TGTGCCAGTAGTATACAAGGGGATTCACCCCTCCACTTT. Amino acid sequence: CASSIQGDSPLHF.

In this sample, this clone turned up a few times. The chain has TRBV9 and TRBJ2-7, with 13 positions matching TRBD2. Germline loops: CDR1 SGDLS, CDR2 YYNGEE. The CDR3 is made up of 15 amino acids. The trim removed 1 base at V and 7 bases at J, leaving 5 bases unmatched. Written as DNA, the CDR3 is TGTGCCAGCAGCGTAACCGGGACTAGCGGGGAAGAGCAGTACTTC. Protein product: CASSVTGTSGEEQYF.

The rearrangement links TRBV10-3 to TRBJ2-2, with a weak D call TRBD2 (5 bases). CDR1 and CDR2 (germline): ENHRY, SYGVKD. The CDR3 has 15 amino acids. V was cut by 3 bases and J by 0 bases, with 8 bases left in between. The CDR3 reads CAISESGANTGELFF. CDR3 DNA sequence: TGTGCCATCAGTGAATCCGGGGCGAACACCGGGGAGCTGTTTTTT.

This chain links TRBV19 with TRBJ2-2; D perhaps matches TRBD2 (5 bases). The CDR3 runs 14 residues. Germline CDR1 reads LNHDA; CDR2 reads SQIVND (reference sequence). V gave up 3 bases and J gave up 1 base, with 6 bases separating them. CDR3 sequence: CASSIEGNTGELFF. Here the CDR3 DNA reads TGTGCCAGTAGTATTGAGGGGAACACCGGGGAGCTGTTTTTT. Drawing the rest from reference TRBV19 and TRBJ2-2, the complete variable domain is DGGITQSPKYLFRKEGQNVTLSCEQNLNHDAMYWYRQDPGQGLRLIYYSQIVNDFQKGDIAEGYSVSREKKESFPLTVTSAQKNPTAFYLCASSIEGNTGELFFGEGSRLTVL.

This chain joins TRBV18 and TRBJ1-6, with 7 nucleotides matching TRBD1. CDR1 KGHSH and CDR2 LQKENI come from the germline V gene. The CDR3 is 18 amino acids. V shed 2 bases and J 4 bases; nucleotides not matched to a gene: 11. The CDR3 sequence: CASSPKPWTGEYNSPLHF. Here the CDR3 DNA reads TGTGCCAGCTCACCAAAACCCTGGACAGGAGAATATAATTCACCCCTCCACTTT. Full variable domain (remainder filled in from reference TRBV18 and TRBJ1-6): NAGVMQNPRHLVRRRGQEARLRCSPMKGHSHVYWYRQLPEEGLKFMVYLQKENIIDESGMPKERFSAEFPKEGPSILRIQQVVRGDSAAYFCASSPKPWTGEYNSPLHFGNGTRLTVT.

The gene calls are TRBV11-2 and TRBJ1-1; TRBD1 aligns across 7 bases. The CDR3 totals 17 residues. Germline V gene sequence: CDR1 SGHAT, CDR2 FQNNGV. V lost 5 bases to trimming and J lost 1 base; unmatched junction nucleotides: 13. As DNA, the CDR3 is TGTGCCAGCAGCCCCAGGGGGTGGGGTGGGTCGAACACTGAAGCTTTCTTT. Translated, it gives CASSPRGWGGSNTEAFF. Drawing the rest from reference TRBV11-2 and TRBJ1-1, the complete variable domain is EAGVAQSPRYKIIEKRQSVAFWCNPISGHATLYWYQQILGQGPKLLIQFQNNGVVDDSQLPKDRFSAERLKGVDSTLKIQPAKLEDSAVYLCASSPRGWGGSNTEAFFGQGTRLTVV.

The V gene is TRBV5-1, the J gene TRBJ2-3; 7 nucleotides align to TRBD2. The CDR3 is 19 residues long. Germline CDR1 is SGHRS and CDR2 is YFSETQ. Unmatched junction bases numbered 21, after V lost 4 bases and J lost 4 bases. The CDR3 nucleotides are TGCGCCAGCAGCAAAAGACAAAGCCTAGCGGAGGGTGTCGCAGATACGCAGTATTTT. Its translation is CASSKRQSLAEGVADTQYF.

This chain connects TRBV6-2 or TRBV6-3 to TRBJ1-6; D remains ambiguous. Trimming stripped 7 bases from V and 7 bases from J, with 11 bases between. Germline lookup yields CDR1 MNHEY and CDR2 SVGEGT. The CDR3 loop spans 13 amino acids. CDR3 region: CASTPGGNSPLHF. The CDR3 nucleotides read TGTGCCAGCACCCCCGGAGGGAATTCACCCCTCCACTTT.

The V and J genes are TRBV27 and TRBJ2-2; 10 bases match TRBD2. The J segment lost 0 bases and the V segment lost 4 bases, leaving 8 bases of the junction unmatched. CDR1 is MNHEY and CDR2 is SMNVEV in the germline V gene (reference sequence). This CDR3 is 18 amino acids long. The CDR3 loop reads CASSSPTSGPANTGELFF. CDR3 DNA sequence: TGTGCCAGCAGTTCCCCGACTAGCGGGCCTGCGAACACCGGGGAGCTGTTTTTT.

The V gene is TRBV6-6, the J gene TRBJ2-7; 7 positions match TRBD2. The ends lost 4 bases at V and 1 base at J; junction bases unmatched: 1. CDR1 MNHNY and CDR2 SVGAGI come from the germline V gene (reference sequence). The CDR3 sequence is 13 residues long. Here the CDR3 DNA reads TGTGCCAGCAGTTTGGGGGGGTCCTACGAGCAGTACTTC. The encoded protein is CASSLGGSYEQYF.

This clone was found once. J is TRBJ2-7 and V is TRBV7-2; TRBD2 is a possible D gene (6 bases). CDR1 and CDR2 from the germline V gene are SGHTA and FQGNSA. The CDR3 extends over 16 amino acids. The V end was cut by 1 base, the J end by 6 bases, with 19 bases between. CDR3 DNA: TGTGCCAGCAGCTTAGTGGTGACCGTGACAGCGGGCGAGCAGTACTTC. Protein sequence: CASSLVVTVTAGEQYF.

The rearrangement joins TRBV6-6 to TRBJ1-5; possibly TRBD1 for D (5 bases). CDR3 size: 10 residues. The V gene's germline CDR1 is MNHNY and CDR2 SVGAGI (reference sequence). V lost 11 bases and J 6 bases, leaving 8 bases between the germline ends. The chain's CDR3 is CAGGAQPQHF. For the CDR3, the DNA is TGTGCCGGTGGGGCTCAGCCCCAGCATTTT.

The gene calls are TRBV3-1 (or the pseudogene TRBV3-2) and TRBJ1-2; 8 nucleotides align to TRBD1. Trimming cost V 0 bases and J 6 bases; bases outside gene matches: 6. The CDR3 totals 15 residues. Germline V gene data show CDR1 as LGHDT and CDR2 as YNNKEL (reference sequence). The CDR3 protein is CASSQEIPGGDGYTF. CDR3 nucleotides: TGTGCCAGCAGCCAAGAAATTCCAGGGGGCGATGGCTACACCTTC.

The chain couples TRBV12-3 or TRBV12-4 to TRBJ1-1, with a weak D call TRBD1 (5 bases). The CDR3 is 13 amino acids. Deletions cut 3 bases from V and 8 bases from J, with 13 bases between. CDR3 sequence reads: CASSFYDRQEAFF. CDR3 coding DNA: TGTGCCAGCAGTTTCTATGACCGACAGGAAGCTTTCTTT.

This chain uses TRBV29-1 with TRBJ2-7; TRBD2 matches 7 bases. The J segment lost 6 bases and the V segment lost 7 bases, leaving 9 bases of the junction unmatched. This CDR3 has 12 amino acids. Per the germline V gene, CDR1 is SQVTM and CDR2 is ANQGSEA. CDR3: CSAGGSSLEQYF. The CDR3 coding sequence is TGCAGCGCCGGGGGGAGCTCCCTCGAGCAGTACTTC.

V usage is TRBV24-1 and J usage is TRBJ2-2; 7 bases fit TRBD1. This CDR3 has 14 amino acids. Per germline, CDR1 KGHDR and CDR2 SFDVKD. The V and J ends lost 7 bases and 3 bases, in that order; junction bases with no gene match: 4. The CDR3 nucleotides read TGTGCCACCAGCCCGACAGGGTACACCGGGGAGCTGTTTTTT. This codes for CATSPTGYTGELFF.

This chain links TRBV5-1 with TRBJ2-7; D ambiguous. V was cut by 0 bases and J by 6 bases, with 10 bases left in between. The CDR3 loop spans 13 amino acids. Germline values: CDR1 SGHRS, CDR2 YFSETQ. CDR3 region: CASSLESAVEQYF. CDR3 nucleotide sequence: TGCGCCAGCAGCTTGGAATCTGCGGTCGAGCAGTACTTC.

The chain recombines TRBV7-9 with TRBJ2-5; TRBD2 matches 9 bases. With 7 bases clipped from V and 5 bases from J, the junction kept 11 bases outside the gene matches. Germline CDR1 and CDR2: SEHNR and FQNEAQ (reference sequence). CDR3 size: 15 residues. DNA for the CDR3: TGTGCCAGCACCCGAGGCGGCGGGAGGGGGGAGACCCAGTACTTC. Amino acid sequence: CASTRGGGRGETQYF.

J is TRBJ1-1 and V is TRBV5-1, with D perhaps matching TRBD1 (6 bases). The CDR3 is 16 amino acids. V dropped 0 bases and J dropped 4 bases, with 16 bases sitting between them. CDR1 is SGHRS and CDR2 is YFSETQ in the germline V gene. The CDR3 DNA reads TGCGCCAGCAGCTTGGTTGGGGGCGGCCGGATCACTGAAGCTTTCTTT. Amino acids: CASSLVGGGRITEAFF.

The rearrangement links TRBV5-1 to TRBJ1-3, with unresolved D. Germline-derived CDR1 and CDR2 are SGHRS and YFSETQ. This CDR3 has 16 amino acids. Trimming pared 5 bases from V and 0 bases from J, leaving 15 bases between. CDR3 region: CASSSLRSDSGNTIYF. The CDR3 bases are TGCGCCAGCAGTTCCCTCAGGTCCGACTCTGGAAACACCATATATTTT.

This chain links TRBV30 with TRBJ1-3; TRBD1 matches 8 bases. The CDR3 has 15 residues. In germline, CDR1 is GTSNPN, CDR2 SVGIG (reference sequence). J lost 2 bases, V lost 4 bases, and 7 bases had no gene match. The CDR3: CAWIGDRGPGNTIYF. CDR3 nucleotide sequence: TGTGCCTGGATCGGAGACAGGGGCCCTGGAAACACCATATATTTT.

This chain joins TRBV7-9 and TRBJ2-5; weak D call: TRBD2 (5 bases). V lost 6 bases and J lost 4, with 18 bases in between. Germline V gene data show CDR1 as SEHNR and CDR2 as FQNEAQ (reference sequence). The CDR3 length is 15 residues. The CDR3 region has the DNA TGTGCCAGCAGGGACCAAGGGAGCCCAATAGAGACCCAGTACTTC. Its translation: CASRDQGSPIETQYF. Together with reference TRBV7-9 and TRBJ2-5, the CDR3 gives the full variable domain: DTGVSQNPRHKITKRGQNVTFRCDPISEHNRLYWYRQTLGQGPEFLTYFQNEAQLEKSRLLSDRFSAERPKGSFSTLEIQRTEQGDSAMYLCASRDQGSPIETQYFGPGTRLLVL.